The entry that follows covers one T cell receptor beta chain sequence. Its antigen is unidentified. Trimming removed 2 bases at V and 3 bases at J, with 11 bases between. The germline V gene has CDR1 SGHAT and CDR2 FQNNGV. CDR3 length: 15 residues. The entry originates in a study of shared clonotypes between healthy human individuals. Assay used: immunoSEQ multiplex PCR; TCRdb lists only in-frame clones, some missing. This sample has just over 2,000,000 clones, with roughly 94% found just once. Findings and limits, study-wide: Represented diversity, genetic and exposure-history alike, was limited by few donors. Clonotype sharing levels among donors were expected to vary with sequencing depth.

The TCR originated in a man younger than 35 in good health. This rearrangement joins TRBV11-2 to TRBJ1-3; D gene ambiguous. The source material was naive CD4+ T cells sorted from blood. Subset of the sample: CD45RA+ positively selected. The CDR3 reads CASSLNGLSGNTIYF. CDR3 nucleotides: TGTGCCAGCAGCTTAAACGGTCTCAGTGGAAACACCATATATTTT.